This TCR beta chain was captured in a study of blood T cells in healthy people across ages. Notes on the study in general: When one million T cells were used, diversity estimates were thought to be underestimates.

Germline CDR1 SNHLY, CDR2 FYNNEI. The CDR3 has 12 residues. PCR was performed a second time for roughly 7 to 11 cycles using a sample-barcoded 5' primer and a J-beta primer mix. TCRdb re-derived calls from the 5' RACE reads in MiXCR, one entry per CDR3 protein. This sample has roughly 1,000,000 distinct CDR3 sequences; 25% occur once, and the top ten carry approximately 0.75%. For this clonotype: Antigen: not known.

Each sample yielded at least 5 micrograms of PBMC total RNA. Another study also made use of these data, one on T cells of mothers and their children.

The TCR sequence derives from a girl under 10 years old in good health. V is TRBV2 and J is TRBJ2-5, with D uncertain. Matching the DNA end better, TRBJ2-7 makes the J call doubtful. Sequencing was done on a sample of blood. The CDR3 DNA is TGTGCCAGCAGTGAGGATGCGTACGAGCAGTACTTC. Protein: CASSEDAYEQYF.